This T cell receptor (beta chain) originates from a study of blood T cells in healthy people across ages. With a J-beta primer mix and a sample-barcoded 5' primer, a second PCR ran roughly 7 to 11 cycles. MiXCR, run by TCRdb on the 5' RACE reads, gives a single entry per CDR3 protein. The profile shows about 640,000 distinct CDR3 sequences, 58% of them singletons. Trimming left V 6 bases short and J 8 bases short, with 16 bases between. There are 14 residues in the CDR3. The sequencing sample was made of blood. The chain couples TRBV12-3 or TRBV12-4 to TRBJ1-4; D not resolved. The source of this sequence is a man in his 60s in good health. The CDR3 bases are TGTGCCAGCAGCCGCGGTGGGTTAGTCGAAAAACTGTTTTTT. This encodes CASSRGGLVEKLFF.